The clone carrying this T cell receptor beta chain was counted a few times. Antigen: not known. Trimming at V came to 3 bases and at J to 7 bases, leaving 6 bases not matched to a gene. The CDR3 runs to 13 residues. Germline assignment: CDR1 SGHAT and CDR2 FQNNGV. This sample stems from a study of post-analysis software for immune sequencing data. Study-wide background: Disease courses included relapsing-remitting, secondary progressive and progressive-relapsing multiple sclerosis.

Each TCR beta cDNA library carried unique molecular identifiers. The authors obtained roughly 550,000 cDNA molecules from around 0.96 to 9.9 million T cells. TCRdb recomputed calls from the PCR reads with MiXCR, one row per CDR3 protein. The sample has some 700,000 distinct CDR3 sequences, around 60% seen once. The study's findings and limits: When compared against controls, multiple sclerosis patients showed significantly lower normalized Chao1 diversity. Patients showed TRBV5-6, TRBV5-1 and TRBV20-1 among a handful of TRBV segments more frequent than in controls. Co-batched samples clustered tightly together by F measure.

This TCR derives from a girl aged 2-10 years with multiple sclerosis. The sequenced sample was blood. The V and J genes are TRBV11-2 and TRBJ2-7, with 7 bases aligning to TRBD1. The CDR3 spells CASSFRQGWEQYF. The CDR3 DNA is TGTGCCAGCAGCTTTAGACAGGGTTGGGAGCAGTACTTC.